This TCR beta chain was documented in a study of blood T cells in healthy people across ages. Sample-barcoded 5' priming and a J-beta primer mix drove a second PCR of roughly 6 to 12 cycles. All samples gave at least 3 million CDR3-containing paired-end reads. TCRdb re-called the 5' RACE reads with MiXCR, one entry per CDR3 protein. The table records roughly 1,500,000 distinct CDR3 sequences, around 39% of them present only once. Source material: blood. This receptor was taken from a woman between 18 and 30 years old in good health.

This CDR3 is CASSFATGGTSERDTQYF. CDR3 nucleotide sequence: TGTGCCAGCAGCTTCGCCACCGGCGGGACTAGCGAGAGAGATACGCAGTATTTT. The chain employs TRBV7-2 and TRBJ2-3; 10 bases match TRBD2. Germline CDR1 SGHTA, CDR2 FQGNSA. The V and J ends lost 3 bases and 5 bases, in that order; junction bases with no gene match: 14. The CDR3 runs 18 residues.